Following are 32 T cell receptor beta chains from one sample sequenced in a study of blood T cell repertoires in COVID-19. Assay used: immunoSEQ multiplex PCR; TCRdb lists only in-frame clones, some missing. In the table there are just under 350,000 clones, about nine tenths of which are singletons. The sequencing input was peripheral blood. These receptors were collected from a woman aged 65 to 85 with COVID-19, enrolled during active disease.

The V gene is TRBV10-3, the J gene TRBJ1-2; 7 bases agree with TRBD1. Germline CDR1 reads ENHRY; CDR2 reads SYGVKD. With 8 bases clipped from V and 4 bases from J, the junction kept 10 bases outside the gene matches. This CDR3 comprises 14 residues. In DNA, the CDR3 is TGTGCCATCGGGATGAACAACAGGGGCTATGGCTACACCTTC. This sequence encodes CAIGMNNRGYGYTF.

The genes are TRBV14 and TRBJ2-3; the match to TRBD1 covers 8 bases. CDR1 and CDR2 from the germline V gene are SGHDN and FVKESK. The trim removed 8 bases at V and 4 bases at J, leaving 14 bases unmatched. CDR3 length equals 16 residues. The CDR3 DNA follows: TGTGCCAGCGGGAAAGGGACAGGCTTGTACGCAGATACGCAGTATTTT. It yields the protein CASGKGTGLYADTQYF.

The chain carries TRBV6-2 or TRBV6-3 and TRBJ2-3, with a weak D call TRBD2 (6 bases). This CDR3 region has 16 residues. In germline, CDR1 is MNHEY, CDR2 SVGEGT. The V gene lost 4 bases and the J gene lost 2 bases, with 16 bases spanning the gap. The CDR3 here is CASSSTRLDLTDTQYF. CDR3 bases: TGTGCCAGCAGTTCCACGAGACTAGACCTCACAGATACGCAGTATTTT.

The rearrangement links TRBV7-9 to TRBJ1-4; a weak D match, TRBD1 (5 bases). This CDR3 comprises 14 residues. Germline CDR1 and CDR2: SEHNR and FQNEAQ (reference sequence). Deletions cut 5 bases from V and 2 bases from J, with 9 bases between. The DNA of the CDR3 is TGTGCCAGCAGCCCAGGGCTGACTAATGAAAAACTGTTTTTT. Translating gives CASSPGLTNEKLFF.

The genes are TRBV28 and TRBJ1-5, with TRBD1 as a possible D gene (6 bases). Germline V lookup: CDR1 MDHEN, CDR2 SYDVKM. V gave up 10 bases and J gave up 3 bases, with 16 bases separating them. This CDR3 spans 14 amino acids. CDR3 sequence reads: CATSGTPYNQPQHF. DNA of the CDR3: TGTGCCACCTCCGGGACACCTTACAATCAGCCCCAGCATTTT.

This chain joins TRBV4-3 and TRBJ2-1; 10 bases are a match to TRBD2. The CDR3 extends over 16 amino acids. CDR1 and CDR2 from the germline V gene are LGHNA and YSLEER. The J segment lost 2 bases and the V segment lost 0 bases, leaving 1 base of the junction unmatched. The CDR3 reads CASSQDTSGAYNEQFF. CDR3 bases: TGCGCCAGCAGCCAAGATACTAGCGGGGCCTACAATGAGCAGTTCTTC.

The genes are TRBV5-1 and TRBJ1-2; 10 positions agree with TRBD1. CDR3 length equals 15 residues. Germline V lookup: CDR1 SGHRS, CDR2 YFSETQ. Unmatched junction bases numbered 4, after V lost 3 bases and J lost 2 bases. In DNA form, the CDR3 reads TGCGCCAGCAGCTCGGGACAGGGGAGGAACTATGGCTACACCTTC. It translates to CASSSGQGRNYGYTF. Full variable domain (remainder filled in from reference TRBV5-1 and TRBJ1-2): KAGVTQTPRYLIKTRGQQVTLSCSPISGHRSVSWYQQTPGQGLQFLFEYFSETQRNKGNFPGRFSGRQFSNSRSEMNVSTLELGDSALYLCASSSGQGRNYGYTFGSGTRLTVV.

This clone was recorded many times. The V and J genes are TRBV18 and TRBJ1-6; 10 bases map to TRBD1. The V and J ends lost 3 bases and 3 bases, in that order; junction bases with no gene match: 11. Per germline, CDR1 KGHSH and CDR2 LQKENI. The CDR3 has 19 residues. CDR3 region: CASSPGTGALPLYNSPLHF. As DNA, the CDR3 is TGTGCCAGCTCACCCGGGACAGGGGCCTTGCCGCTCTATAATTCACCCCTCCACTTT. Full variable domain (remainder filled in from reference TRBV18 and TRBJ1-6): NAGVMQNPRHLVRRRGQEARLRCSPMKGHSHVYWYRQLPEEGLKFMVYLQKENIIDESGMPKERFSAEFPKEGPSILRIQQVVRGDSAAYFCASSPGTGALPLYNSPLHFGNGTRLTVT.

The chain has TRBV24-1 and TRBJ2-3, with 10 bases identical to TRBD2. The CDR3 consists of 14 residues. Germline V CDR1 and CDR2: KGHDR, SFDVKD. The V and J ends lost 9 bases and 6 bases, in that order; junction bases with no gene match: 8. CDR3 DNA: TGTGCCACCGGGTTAGCGGGGGGCGGGGATACGCAGTATTTT. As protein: CATGLAGGGDTQYF.

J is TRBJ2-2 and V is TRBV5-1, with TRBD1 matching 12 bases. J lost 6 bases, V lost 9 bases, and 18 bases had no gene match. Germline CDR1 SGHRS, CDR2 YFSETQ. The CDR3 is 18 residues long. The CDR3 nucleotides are TGCGCCACTAAGCCAAGACCCGGGACAGGGGGCGATGCCGGGGAGCTGTTTTTT. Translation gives CATKPRPGTGGDAGELFF.

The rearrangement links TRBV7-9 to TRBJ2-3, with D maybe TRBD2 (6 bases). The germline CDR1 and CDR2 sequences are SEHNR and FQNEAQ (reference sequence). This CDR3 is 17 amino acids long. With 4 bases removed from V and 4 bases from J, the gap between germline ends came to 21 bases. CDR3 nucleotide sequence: TGTGCCAGCAGCTCGGCAGGGCCCAAGGGCGGGGCAGATACGCAGTATTTT. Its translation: CASSSAGPKGGADTQYF.

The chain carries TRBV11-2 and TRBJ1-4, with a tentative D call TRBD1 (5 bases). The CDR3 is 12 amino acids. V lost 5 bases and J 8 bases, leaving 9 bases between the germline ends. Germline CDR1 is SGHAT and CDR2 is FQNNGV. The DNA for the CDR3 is TGTGCCAGCAGCCCGAGACAGGAAAAACTGTTTTTT. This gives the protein CASSPRQEKLFF.

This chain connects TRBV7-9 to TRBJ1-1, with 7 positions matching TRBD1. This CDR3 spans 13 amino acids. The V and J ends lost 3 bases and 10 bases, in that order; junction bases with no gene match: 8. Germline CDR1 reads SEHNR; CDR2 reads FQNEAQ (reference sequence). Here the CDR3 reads CASSLYSTGRAFF. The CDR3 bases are TGTGCCAGCAGCTTGTACTCGACAGGGAGAGCTTTCTTT.

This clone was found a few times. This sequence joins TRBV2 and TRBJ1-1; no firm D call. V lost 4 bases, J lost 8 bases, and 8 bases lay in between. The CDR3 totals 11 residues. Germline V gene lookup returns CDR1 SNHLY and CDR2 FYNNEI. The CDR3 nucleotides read TGTGCCAGCAGTGGTACAGCAGAAGCTTTCTTT. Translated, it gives CASSGTAEAFF.

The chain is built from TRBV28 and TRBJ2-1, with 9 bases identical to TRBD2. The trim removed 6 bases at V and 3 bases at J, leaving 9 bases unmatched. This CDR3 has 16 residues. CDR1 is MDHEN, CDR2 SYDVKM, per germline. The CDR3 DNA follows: TGTGCCAGCAGCCTACGTATAGCGGGGGACTACAATGAGCAGTTCTTC. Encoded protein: CASSLRIAGDYNEQFF.

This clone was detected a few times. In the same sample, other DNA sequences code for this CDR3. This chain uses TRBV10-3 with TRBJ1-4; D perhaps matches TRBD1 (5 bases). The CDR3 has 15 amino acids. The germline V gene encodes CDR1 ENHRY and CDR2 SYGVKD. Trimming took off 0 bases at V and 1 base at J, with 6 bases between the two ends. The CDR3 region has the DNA TGTGCCATCAGTGAGTCGCAGGGAACTAATGAAAAACTGTTTTTT. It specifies CAISESQGTNEKLFF.

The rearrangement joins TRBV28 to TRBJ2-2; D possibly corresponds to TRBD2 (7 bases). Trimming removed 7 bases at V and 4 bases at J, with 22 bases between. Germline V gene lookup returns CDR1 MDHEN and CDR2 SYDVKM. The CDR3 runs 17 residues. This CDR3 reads CASTISPGGRGTGELFF. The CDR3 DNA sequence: TGTGCCAGCACCATCTCCCCGGGGGGCAGAGGCACCGGGGAGCTGTTTTTT.

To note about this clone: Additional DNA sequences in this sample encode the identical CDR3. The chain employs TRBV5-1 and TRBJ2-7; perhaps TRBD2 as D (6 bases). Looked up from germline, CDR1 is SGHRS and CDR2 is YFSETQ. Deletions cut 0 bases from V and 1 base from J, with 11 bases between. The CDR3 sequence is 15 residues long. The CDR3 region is CASSLASGESYEQYF. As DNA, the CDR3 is TGCGCCAGCAGCTTGGCATCGGGGGAGTCCTACGAGCAGTACTTC.

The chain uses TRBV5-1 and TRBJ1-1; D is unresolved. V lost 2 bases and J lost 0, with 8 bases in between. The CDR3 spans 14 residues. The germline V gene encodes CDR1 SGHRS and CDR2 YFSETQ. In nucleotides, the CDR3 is TGCGCCAGCAGCTTTAGAGAGTTGAACACTGAAGCTTTCTTT. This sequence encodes CASSFRELNTEAFF.

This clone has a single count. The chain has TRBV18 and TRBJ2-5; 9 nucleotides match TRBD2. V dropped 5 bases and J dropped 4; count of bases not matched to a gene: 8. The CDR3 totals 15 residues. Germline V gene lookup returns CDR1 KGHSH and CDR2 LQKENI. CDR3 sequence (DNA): TGTGCCAGCTCATCATTTAGCGGGGGCGGAGAGACCCAGTACTTC. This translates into CASSSFSGGGETQYF.

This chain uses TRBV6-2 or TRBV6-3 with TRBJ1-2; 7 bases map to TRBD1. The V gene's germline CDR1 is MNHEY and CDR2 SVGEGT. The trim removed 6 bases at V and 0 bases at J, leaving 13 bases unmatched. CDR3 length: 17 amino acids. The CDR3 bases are TGTGCCAGCAGCCCTTCGACAGGGCACATAGCTAACTATGGCTACACCTTC. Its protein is CASSPSTGHIANYGYTF.

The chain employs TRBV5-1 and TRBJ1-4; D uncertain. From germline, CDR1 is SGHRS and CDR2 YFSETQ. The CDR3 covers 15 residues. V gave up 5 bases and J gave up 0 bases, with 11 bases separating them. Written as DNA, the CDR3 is TGCGCCAGCAGTCGTACTACATCAACTAATGAAAAACTGTTTTTT. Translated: CASSRTTSTNEKLFF.

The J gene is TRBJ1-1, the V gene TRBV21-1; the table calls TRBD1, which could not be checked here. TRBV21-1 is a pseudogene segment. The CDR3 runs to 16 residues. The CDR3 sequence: CASSDGTGLMNTEAFF. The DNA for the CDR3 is TGTGCCAGCAGCGACGGGACAGGGCTCATGAACACTGAAGCTTTCTTT.

For the CDR3, the DNA is TGTGCCAGCAGCTCTCTAGATACGCAGTATTTT. The encoded protein is CASSSLDTQYF. V and J are TRBV7-3 and TRBJ2-3, with D hard to call. From germline, CDR1 is SGHTA and CDR2 FQGTGA. The germline V and J ends were trimmed by 4 bases and 5 bases, with 4 bases remaining between them. The CDR3 extends over 11 amino acids.

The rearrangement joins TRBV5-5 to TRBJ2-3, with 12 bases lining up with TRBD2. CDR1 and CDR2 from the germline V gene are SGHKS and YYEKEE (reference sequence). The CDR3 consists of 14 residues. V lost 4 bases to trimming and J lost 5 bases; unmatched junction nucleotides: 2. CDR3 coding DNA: TGTGCCAGCAGCCCTAGCGGGGGGGGAGATACGCAGTATTTT. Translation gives CASSPSGGGDTQYF.

Here the CDR3 DNA reads TGCAGCGCCCCAAGGGGGGGCTCTAACTATGGCTACACCTTC. This translates into CSAPRGGSNYGYTF. The chain couples TRBV29-1 to TRBJ1-2, with D possibly TRBD1 on 6 matching bases. The V end lost 7 bases, the J end lost 0 bases, and 15 bases lay between the germline ends. Germline CDR1 is SQVTM and CDR2 is ANQGSEA. The length of the CDR3 is 14 residues.

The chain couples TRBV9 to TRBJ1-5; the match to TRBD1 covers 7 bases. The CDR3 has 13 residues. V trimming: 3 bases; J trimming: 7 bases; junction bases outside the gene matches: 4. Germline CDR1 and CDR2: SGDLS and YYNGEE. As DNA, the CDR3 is TGTGCCAGCAGCGGACAGGGTGGGCAGCCCCAGCATTTT. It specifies CASSGQGGQPQHF.

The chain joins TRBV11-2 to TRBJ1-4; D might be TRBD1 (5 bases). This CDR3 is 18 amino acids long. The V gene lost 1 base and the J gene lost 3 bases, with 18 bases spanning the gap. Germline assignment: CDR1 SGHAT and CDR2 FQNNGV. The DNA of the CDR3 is TGTGCCAGCAGCTTAGGTTATCTACCCAGGGCGGCTAATGAAAAACTGTTTTTT. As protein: CASSLGYLPRAANEKLFF.

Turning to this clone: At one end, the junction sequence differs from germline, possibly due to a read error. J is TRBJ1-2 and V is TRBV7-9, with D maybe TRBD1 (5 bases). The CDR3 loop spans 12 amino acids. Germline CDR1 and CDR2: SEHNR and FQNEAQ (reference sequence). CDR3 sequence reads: CASSLAKGPLDF. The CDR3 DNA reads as TGTGCCAGCAGCTTAGCGAAGGGGCCCCTCGACTTC. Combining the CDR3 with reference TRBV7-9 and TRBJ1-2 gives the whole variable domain DTGVSQNPRHKITKRGQNVTFRCDPISEHNRLYWYRQTLGQGPEFLTYFQNEAQLEKSRLLSDRFSAERPKGSFSTLEIQRTEQGDSAMYLCASSLAKGPLDFGSGTRLTVV.

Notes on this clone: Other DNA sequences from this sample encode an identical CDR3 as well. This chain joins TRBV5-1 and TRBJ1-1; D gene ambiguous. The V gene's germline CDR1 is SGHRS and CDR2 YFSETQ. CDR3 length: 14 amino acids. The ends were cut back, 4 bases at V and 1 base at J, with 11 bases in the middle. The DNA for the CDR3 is TGCGCCAGCAGCCGAGAGGGCGGGAACACTGAAGCTTTCTTT. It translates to CASSREGGNTEAFF.

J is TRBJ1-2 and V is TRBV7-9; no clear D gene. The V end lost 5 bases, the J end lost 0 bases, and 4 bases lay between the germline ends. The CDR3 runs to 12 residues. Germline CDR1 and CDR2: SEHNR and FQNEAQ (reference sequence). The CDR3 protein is CASSRANYGYTF. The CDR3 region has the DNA TGTGCCAGCAGCAGAGCTAACTATGGCTACACCTTC.

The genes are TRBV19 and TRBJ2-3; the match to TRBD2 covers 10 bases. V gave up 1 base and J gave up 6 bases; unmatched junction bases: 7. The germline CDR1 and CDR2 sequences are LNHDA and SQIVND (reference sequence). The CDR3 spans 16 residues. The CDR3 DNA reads TGTGCCAGTAGTATAGTAAGCGGGGGGGCCTTGGATACGCAGTATTTT. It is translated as CASSIVSGGALDTQYF.